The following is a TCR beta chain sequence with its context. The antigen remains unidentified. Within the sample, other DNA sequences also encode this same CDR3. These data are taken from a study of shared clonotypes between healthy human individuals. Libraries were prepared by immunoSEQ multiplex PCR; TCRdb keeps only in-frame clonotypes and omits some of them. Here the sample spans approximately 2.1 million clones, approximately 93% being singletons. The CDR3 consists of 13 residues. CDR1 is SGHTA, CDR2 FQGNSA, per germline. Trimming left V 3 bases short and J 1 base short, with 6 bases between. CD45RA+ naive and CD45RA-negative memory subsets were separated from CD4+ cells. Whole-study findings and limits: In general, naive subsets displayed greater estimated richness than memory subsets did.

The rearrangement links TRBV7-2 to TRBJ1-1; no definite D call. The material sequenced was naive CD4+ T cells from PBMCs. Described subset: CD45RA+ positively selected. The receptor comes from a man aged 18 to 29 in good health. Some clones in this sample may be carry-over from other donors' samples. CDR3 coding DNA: TGTGCCAGCAGCTTTCGAAGGAACACTGAAGCTTTCTTT. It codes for CASSFRRNTEAFF. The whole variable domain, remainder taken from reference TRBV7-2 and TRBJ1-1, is GAGVSQSPSNKVTEKGKDVELRCDPISGHTALYWYRQSLGQGLEFLIYFQGNSAPDKSGLPSDRFSAERTGGSVSTLTIQRTQQEDSAVYLCASSFRRNTEAFFGQGTRLTVV.